The sequence of this T cell receptor beta chain was determined in a study of shared clonotypes between healthy human individuals. General observations from the study: Several donors shared approximately 5% of their naive CD4 clonotypes.

All the donors were Caucasian adults who lived in Nashville, Tennessee. A remark on this clone: Its antigen is currently unknown.

There are 14 residues in the CDR3. Germline V CDR1 and CDR2: SEHNR, FQNEAQ (reference sequence). V shed 6 bases, J shed 6 bases, and the junction held 5 bases outside the gene matches. The data were produced by immunoSEQ multiplex PCR, yet TCRdb's version contains in-frame clones alone and is incomplete. Of about 2.4 million clones in the sample, more than 80% were seen once. The J gene is TRBJ2-2, the V gene TRBV7-9, with 9 bases identical to TRBD1. This clonotype originated in a man in his late teens or twenties in good health. Sequenced input: naive CD4+ T cells sorted from blood. Stated subset: CD45RA+ positively selected. CDR3 in amino acids: CASSIQGAAGELFF. For the CDR3, the DNA is TGTGCCAGCAGTATACAGGGGGCGGCCGGGGAGCTGTTTTTT.